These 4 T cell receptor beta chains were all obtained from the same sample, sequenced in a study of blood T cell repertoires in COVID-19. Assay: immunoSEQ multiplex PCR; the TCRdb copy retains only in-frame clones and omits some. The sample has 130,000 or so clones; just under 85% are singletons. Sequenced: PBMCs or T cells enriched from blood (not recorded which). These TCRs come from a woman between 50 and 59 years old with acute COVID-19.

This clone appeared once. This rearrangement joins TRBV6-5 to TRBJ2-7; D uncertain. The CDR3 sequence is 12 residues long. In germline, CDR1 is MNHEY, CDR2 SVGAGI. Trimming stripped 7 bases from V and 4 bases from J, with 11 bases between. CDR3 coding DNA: TGTGCCAGCACTCTTATCGGGTACGAGCAGTACTTC. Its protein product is CASTLIGYEQYF.

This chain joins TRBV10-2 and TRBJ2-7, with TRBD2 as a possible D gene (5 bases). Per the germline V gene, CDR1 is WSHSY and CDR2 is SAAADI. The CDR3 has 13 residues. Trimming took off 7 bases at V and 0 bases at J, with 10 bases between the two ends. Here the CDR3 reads CASTSGSSYEQYF. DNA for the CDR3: TGCGCCAGCACCAGCGGCTCCTCCTACGAGCAGTACTTC.

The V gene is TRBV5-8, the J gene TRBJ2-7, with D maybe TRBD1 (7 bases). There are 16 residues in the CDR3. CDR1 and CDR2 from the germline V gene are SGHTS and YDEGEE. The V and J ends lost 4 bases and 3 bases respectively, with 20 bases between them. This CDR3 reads CASSPQGRGVDYEQYF. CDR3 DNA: TGTGCCAGCAGCCCACAAGGCAGGGGGGTGGACTACGAGCAGTACTTC.

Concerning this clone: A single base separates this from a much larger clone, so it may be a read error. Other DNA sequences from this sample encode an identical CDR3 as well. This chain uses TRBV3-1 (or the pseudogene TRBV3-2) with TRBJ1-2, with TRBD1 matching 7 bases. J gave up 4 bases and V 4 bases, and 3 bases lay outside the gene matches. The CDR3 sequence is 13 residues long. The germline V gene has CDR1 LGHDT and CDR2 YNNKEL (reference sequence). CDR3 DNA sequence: TGTGCCAGCAGCCGACAGGGTAGCTATGGCTACACCTTC. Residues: CASSRQGSYGYTF.